This T cell receptor (beta chain) was obtained from a study of tumor-infiltrating lymphocytes in primary liver carcinoma. The study's findings and limits: It was tumor-adjacent and tumor-blood pairs that overlapped less than tumor region pairs did.

Unsorted whole blood served as the source of blood RNA, and germline DNA was extracted as well. Germline CDR1 MNHNS, CDR2 SASEGT. CDR3 length: 13 amino acids. V was pared by 10 bases and J by 7 bases, with 16 bases between. For this clonotype: Its antigen remains unidentified.

With around 500 ng total RNA as template and a constant-region primer, TCR beta cDNA was made. Construction of TCR beta libraries relied on three successive nested multiplex PCR rounds employing slightly modified ARM-PCR. PCR rounds one and two used TRBV1-TRBV30 forward primers with a C-beta reverse primer for 10 cycles each. TCRdb itself ran the multiplex PCR reads through MiXCR, one entry per CDR3 protein. The table records approximately 300,000 distinct CDR3 sequences, about 62% of them present only once. The receptor's source is a man in his forties with primary liver carcinoma and hepatitis B virus infection. V usage is TRBV6-1 and J usage is TRBJ1-4, with TRBD1 as a possible D gene (6 bases). Sample: peripheral blood. CDR3 sequence: CANRRTVSEKLFF. CDR3 sequence (DNA): TGTGCCAACAGAAGGACAGTTAGTGAAAAACTGTTTTTT.